Listed here are 16 T cell receptor beta chains from one sample, sequenced in a study of regulatory T cells in long-lasting Graves disease. Combining iRepertoire HTBI primers with Arm-PCR of CDR3 regions, the authors built TCR beta libraries. MiXCR was run by TCRdb on the multiplex PCR reads, yielding one entry per CDR3 protein. The sample carries hundreds of thousands of distinct CDR3 sequences, 18% recorded once. Time point in this sample: newly diagnosed GD, antithyroid drugs for less than 3 months. With RNA extracted from PBMCs as input, the TCR library was made. This material consisted of peripheral blood mononuclear cells (PBMCs), taken at new diagnosis, from a patient treated with antithyroid drugs. These receptors came from a female donor with Graves disease.

A note on this clonotype: This may come from a read error, since a much larger clone is one base off. The chain employs TRBV6-5 and TRBJ1-1; no clear D gene. The CDR3 runs to 16 residues. With 1 base removed from V and 1 base from J, the gap between germline ends came to 13 bases. Per germline, CDR1 MNHEY and CDR2 SVGAGI. The DNA of the CDR3 is TGTGCCAGCAGTTACTTCCCTCGACATGCGAACACTGAAGCTTTCTTT. Its translation is CASSYFPRHANTEAFF.

This clonotype was detected ten times or more. The rearrangement uses TRBV28 and TRBJ2-3; tentatively, D is TRBD1 or TRBD2 (5 bases each). Trimming removed 7 bases from V and 0 bases from J, with 20 bases in between. Looked up from germline, CDR1 is MDHEN and CDR2 is SYDVKM. The CDR3 is 17 residues long. In nucleotides, the CDR3 is TGTGCCAGCACCACCTTCTTCCGGGACGATAGCACAGATACGCAGTATTTT. It translates to CASTTFFRDDSTDTQYF.

The chain links TRBV4-2 to TRBJ2-2, with D tentatively TRBD2 (6 bases). Looked up from germline, CDR1 is LGHNA and CDR2 is YNFKEQ. The CDR3 has 15 amino acids. The V end was cut by 0 bases, the J end by 4 bases, with 9 bases between. The CDR3 spells CASSQDLATTGELFF. The CDR3 region has the DNA TGTGCCAGCAGCCAAGATCTAGCGACCACCGGGGAGCTGTTTTTT.

Notes on this clonotype: This could be a read error, since a much larger clone is one nucleotide away. This chain uses TRBV19 with TRBJ2-3; 14 nucleotides match TRBD2. Germline loops: CDR1 LNHDA, CDR2 SQIVND (reference sequence). The CDR3 consists of 15 residues. CDR3 in amino acids: CASSPGLAGDYEQCF. CDR3 DNA: TGTGCCAGTAGCCCGGGACTAGCGGGAGACTACGAGCAGTGCTTC.

As to this clonotype: Being one base from a much bigger clone, this may be a read error. The V gene is TRBV7-2, the J gene TRBJ2-5, with D possibly TRBD1 on 6 matching bases. The V gene's germline CDR1 is SGHTA and CDR2 FQGNSA. The V and J ends lost 8 bases and 11 bases respectively, with 24 bases between them. The CDR3 contains 14 residues. DNA for the CDR3: TGTGCCAGCTCACTCCTCGGACAGTCCGGTGAGCAGTACTTC. Translating gives CASSLLGQSGEQYF.

The sample holds many counts of this clonotype. The V call is TRBV7-2, the J call TRBJ1-2; a weak D match, TRBD1 (6 bases). The CDR3 spans 14 residues. Per germline, CDR1 SGHTA and CDR2 FQGNSA. Trimming stripped 2 bases from V and 4 bases from J, with 11 bases between. The CDR3 here is CASSLTTGPYGYTF. The CDR3 nucleotides read TGTGCCAGCAGCTTAACGACAGGACCCTATGGCTACACCTTC.

This clonotype was observed at least ten times. V and J are TRBV25-1 and TRBJ2-7; TRBD1 matches at 9 bases. CDR1 and CDR2 from the germline V gene are MGHDK and SYGVNS. This CDR3 spans 15 amino acids. J gave up 7 bases and V 1 base, and 8 bases lay outside the gene matches. The CDR3 DNA is TGTGCCAGCAGTGAATCGAAACAGGGGGCGCTTGAGCAGTACTTC. Translation: CASSESKQGALEQYF.

Of note for this clonotype: Being one base from a much bigger clone, this may be a read error. This chain uses TRBV6-2 or TRBV6-3 with TRBJ1-5; D unclear. Trimming shortened V by 7 bases and J by 0 bases, and 13 bases separated the two germline ends. The CDR3 runs 15 residues. The V gene's germline CDR1 is MNHEY and CDR2 SVGEGT. Here the CDR3 reads CASTHPPNSNQPQHF. In nucleotides, the CDR3 is TGTGCCAGCACCCACCCGCCAAATAGCAATCAGCCCCAGCATTTT.

About this clonotype: A single base separates this from a much larger clone, so it may be a read error. CDR3 nucleotide sequence: TGTGCCAGCACCTCCCATCCCGGGACAGGGGTTCCCTCGGGGGAGCAGTTCTTC. This translates into CASTSHPGTGVPSGEQFF. The genes are TRBV6-2 or TRBV6-3 and TRBJ2-1; 10 nucleotides line up with TRBD1. The CDR3 length is 18 residues. J was trimmed by 10 bases and V by 7 bases; bases with no gene match: 22. Germline CDR1 MNHEY, CDR2 SVGEGT.

There are a few counts of this clonotype. The chain has TRBV10-3 and TRBJ2-1, with 8 nucleotides matching TRBD2. The germline V gene encodes CDR1 ENHRY and CDR2 SYGVKD. This CDR3 has 16 residues. The V and J ends lost 6 bases and 1 base, in that order; junction bases with no gene match: 8. For the CDR3, the DNA is TGTGCCATCAGAACTAGCGGAGATAGGTCCTACAATGAGCAGTTCTTC. Protein: CAIRTSGDRSYNEQFF.

In this sample, this clonotype turned up many times. The chain joins TRBV7-2 to TRBJ2-3; D is perhaps TRBD2 (6 bases). Trimming removed 4 bases at V and 3 bases at J, with 11 bases between. Germline V gene sequence: CDR1 SGHTA, CDR2 FQGNSA. This CDR3 has 14 residues. CDR3 protein: CASSYSTSTDTQYF. Written as DNA, the CDR3 is TGTGCCAGCAGCTATTCGACTAGTACAGATACGCAGTATTTT.

The table lists this clonotype with many counts. The genes are TRBV11-2 and TRBJ2-7, with 8 bases identical to TRBD2. V trimming: 1 base; J trimming: 2 bases; junction bases outside the gene matches: 4. The CDR3 is 15 amino acids. CDR1 is SGHAT, CDR2 FQNNGV, per germline. In DNA, the CDR3 is TGTGCCAGCAGCTTAGCTAGCGGGCCGACCTACGAGCAGTACTTC. Translation gives CASSLASGPTYEQYF.

This clonotype came up many times. The chain links TRBV19 to TRBJ1-1, with a tentative D call TRBD1 (6 bases). Germline V gene lookup returns CDR1 LNHDA and CDR2 SQIVND (reference sequence). Between the trimmed V and J ends, which lost 3 bases and 2 bases, there was a span of 10 bases. The CDR3 has 14 amino acids. DNA for the CDR3: TGTGCCAGTAGTATGGGACATCCTAACACTGAAGCTTTCTTT. Protein product: CASSMGHPNTEAFF.

A few counts support this clonotype. The CDR3 bases are TGTGCCAGCAGCCAAGACGACCCCCAGACAGGGAGACCCAAAGAGACCCAGTACTTC. This sequence encodes CASSQDDPQTGRPKETQYF. This chain links TRBV4-2 with TRBJ2-5; 7 positions agree with TRBD1. Looked up from germline, CDR1 is LGHNA and CDR2 is YNFKEQ. V was clipped by 0 bases and J by 3 bases; unmatched bases: 16. The CDR3 consists of 19 residues.

Many counts were recorded for this clonotype. The rearrangement joins TRBV9 to TRBJ2-7; D call uncertain. CDR3 length equals 12 residues. V lost 3 bases to trimming and J lost 7 bases, with 11 bases between them. From germline, CDR1 is SGDLS and CDR2 YYNGEE. CDR3 sequence (DNA): TGTGCCAGCAGCGGGACGGACCAGGAGCAGTACTTC. Protein sequence: CASSGTDQEQYF.

This clonotype was seen repeatedly, ten times or more. J is TRBJ2-1 and V is TRBV10-3; no clear D. Germline-derived CDR1 and CDR2 are ENHRY and SYGVKD. The V end was cut by 5 bases, the J end by 10 bases, with 12 bases between. This CDR3 spans 12 amino acids. Written as DNA, the CDR3 is TGTGCCATCAGTCTCAAGGGTGACGAGCAGTTCTTC. This translates into CAISLKGDEQFF.